This T cell receptor (beta chain) was sequenced for a study of shared clonotypes between healthy human individuals (dated by TCRdb to 2019 to 2021). Background on the whole study: The cohort comprised a couple of women and a few men aged 18 to 49 years. To increase sequencing depth and limit assay-specific biases, different laboratories used diverse techniques to prepare libraries and sequence TCR repertoires. Blood TCR repertoires of four to six healthy adults were deeply sequenced to estimate repertoire size and the extent of clonotype sharing between individuals. Between about 0.85 and 8.9 billion PBMCs per donor were obtained by leukapheresis. For each donor, CD4 naive and CD4 memory were each run on three plates, CD8 naive on two plates, and CD8 memory on one plate. Paper-wide results and their limitations: Only blood was sampled, and tissue TCR repertoires likely differ from those in blood. Rarefaction of sorted-subset datasets indicated incomplete sequencing despite the large sequencing depth. Naive subsets generally had larger estimated clonotype richness than memory subsets. Compared with non-shared clonotypes, clonotypes shared by all four sorted-subset donors had higher generation probabilities. Because the study included a small number of donors, the genetic and exposure-history diversity represented was limited. When several donors were compared, the shared fraction of clonotypes was about 5.5% for naive CD4, around 4% for naive CD8, 2% to 2.5% for memory CD4, and 0.35% to 0.4% for memory CD8. Based on pairwise subsampling, the degree of clonotype sharing among donors was expected to be affected by sequencing depth.

CDR1 and CDR2, looked up from the germline V gene (reference sequence), are SGHAT and FQDESV. The V end loses 4 bases and the J end loses 5 bases, and a stretch of 12 bases separates them. From its cysteine to its phenylalanine, the CDR3 spans 13 amino acids. Only CDR3 DNA is held: 39 bases, read in frame from base 1. The donors were healthy, HIV-negative adults with no recently reported acute infections or vaccinations. Every donor was a Caucasian adult residing in Nashville, Tennessee, USA. CD4+ T cells were enriched by magnetic negative selection; naive cells were then positively selected on CD45RA, and the negative fraction formed the memory subset. After blood collection by leukapheresis, PBMCs were isolated using Ficoll-Histopaque density gradient centrifugation and then cryopreserved in the vapor phase of liquid nitrogen. Analytical flow cytometry was used to check the purity and quantity of each magnetically sorted T cell population. Genomic DNA was isolated from every sorted fraction and measured by UV absorbance on a Nanodrop 2000c.

Using the deep immunoSEQ assay, TCR CDR3 regions were amplified from genomic DNA by multiplex PCR. For each cell subset, the extracted genomic DNA was distributed evenly across all wells of several immunoSEQ 96-well plates, and each plate served as one replicate. For sorted subsets, approximately 200 ng of genomic DNA, equivalent to some 33,000 T cell genomes, went into each replicate PCR. The purified libraries were quantified using a Qubit 3.0 fluorometer, sized with a Bioanalyzer 2100, and then quantified again using the KAPA Library Quantification kit. Every immunoSEQ 96-well plate was sequenced on a dedicated single-read 150-cycle Illumina NextSeq 550 flow cell. In the paper's pipeline: Because the immunoSEQ output included only junctional sequences and no quality scores, the filtering could not be the same as the filtering used for full-length reads. Sequences were annotated with PyIR, a Python wrapper for IgBLAST v1.9, and V/J genes and CDR3 were assigned using IMGT germline references. Reads were removed for weak V/J assignments (E-value above 1e-6), missing CDR3, stop codons, out-of-frame junctions, or ambiguous translated residues. V3J clonotypes were defined by identical inferred V gene, J gene, and CDR3 amino acid sequence. Percentage overlap between repertoires was calculated by dividing the number of shared unique clonotypes by the size of the smaller repertoire. Richness of each repertoire was evaluated using RTK rarefaction, the Chao1 estimator, and Recon v2.1 estimates of unobserved clonotypes. Generation probabilities for all TCRbeta clonotypes obtained by the gDNA method from a few donors were computed using OLGA. TCRdb retrieved this table from immuneACCESS and kept in-frame rearrangements only. Not all clones are present; in checked studies, unresolved V genes account for under half, and no reason is known for the remainder. V and J calls and clone size are given by that table; D and trimming were obtained from the DNA. This sample is represented by about 340,000 clones; more than 60% of them were singletons. Of the sample, around 9.3% falls within the top ten clones.

There are a few counts of this clone. Its antigen has not been determined. The input lacks base qualities; no much larger clone sits a single base away. Sequencing was done on a sample of memory CD4+ T cells sorted from blood. This specimen's cell subset or site label, per the study, means: CD45RA-negative fraction. The receptor chain draws on TRBV11-1 and TRBJ2-7; the D gene is possibly TRBD1, with 7 bases matching. The receptor comes from a man aged 25-45 years in good health. The sequenced DNA: TGTGCCAGCAGCTCCGACAGGGAGGACGAGCAGTACTTC. The resulting protein is CASSSDREDEQYF.